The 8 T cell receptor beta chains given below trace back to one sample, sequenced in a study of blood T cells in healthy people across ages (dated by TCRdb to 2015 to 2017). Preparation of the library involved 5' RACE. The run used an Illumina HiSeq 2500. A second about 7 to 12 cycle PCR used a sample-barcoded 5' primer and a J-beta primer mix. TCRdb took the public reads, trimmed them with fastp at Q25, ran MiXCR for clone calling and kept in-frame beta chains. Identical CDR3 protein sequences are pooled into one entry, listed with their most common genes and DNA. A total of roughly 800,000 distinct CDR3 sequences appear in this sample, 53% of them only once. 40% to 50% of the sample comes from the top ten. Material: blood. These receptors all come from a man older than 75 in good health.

The DNA of the CDR3 is TGTGCCAGCAGCCAAGATCTGACGGGTGAGCAGTTCTTC. This gives the protein CASSQDLTGEQFF. The chain carries TRBV14 and TRBJ2-1; D is undetermined. The V end lost 0 bases, the J end lost 9 bases, and 9 bases lay between the germline ends. CDR3 size: 13 residues. Germline loops: CDR1 SGHDN, CDR2 FVKESK.

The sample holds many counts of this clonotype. As DNA, the CDR3 is TGTGCCAGCAGCCGTTCAACTAGCCCCCCTCGACAGTTCTTC. Translation gives CASSRSTSPPRQFF. The gene calls are TRBV7-6 and TRBJ2-1; the D gene is possibly TRBD2 (6 bases). V lost 5 bases and J 13 bases, leaving 21 bases between the germline ends. Per the germline V gene, CDR1 is SGHVS and CDR2 is FNYEAQ. The CDR3 totals 14 residues.

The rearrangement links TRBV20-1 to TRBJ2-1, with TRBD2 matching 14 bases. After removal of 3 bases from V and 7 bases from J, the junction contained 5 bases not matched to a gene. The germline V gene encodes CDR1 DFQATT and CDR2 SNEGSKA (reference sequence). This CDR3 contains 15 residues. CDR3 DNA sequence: TGCAGTGCTAGGACTAGCGGGAGGGCCTCTAATGAGCAGTTCTTC. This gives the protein CSARTSGRASNEQFF.

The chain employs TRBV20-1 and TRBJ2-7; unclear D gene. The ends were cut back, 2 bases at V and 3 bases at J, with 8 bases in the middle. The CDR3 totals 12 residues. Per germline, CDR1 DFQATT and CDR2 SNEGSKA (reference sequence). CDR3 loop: CSARSDNYEQYF. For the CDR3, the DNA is TGCAGTGCTAGAAGCGACAACTACGAGCAGTACTTC.

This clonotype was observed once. The CDR3 DNA sequence: TGTGCCAGCGGACGGGACAGTCTTACTGAAGCTTTCTTT. This encodes CASGRDSLTEAFF. This chain joins TRBV28 and TRBJ1-1; 7 nucleotides align to TRBD1. CDR3 length: 13 residues. With V trimmed by 8 bases and J by 5 bases, 8 bases remained unmatched. CDR1 is MDHEN and CDR2 is SYDVKM in the germline V gene.

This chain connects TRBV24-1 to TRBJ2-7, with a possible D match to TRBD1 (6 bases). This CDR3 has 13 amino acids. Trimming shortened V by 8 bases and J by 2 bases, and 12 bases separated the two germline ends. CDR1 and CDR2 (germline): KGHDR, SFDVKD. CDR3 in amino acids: CATTGHPTYEQYF. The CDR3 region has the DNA TGTGCCACCACGGGACACCCGACCTACGAGCAGTACTTC.

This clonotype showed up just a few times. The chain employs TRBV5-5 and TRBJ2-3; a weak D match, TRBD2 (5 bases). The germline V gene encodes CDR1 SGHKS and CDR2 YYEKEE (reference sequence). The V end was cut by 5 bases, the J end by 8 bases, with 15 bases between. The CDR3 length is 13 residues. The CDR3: CASSEYSGGTQYF. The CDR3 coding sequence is TGTGCCAGCAGTGAATATTCCGGAGGTACGCAGTATTTT.

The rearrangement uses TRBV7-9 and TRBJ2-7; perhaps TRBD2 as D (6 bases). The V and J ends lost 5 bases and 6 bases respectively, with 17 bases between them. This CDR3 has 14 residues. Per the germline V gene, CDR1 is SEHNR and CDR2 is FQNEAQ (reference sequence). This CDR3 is CASSPDSGVFEQYF. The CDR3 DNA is TGTGCCAGCAGCCCCGACTCGGGGGTATTCGAGCAGTACTTC.